This entry features one T cell receptor beta chain sequence. The target antigen is unknown. This entry is derived from a study of T cells in Graves' hyperthyroidism and ophthalmopathy. The study, taken as a whole, reports: Researchers found most expanded thyroid clonotypes above 0.001 in blood as well.

Germline lookup yields CDR1 LGHDT and CDR2 YNNKEL (reference sequence). V lost 0 bases, J lost 1 base, and 13 bases lay in between. The CDR3 has 17 residues. TCR beta CDR3 regions were amplified from RNA. The HTBI primer set served for first-round RT-PCR of the TCR CDR3. TCRdb itself ran the multiplex PCR reads through MiXCR, one entry per CDR3 protein. The sample contains fewer than 450,000 distinct CDR3 sequences, approximately 17% of which appear only once. The chain couples TRBV3-1 to TRBJ1-5; TRBD1 is a possible D gene (6 bases). Sequencing used blood. The sequence was collected from a woman in her twenties or thirties with Graves' hyperthyroidism that later progressed to Graves' ophthalmopathy. CDR3 sequence: CASSQDIPGVSNQPQHF. The CDR3 DNA reads TGTGCCAGCAGCCAAGATATCCCAGGGGTCAGCAATCAGCCCCAGCATTTT.